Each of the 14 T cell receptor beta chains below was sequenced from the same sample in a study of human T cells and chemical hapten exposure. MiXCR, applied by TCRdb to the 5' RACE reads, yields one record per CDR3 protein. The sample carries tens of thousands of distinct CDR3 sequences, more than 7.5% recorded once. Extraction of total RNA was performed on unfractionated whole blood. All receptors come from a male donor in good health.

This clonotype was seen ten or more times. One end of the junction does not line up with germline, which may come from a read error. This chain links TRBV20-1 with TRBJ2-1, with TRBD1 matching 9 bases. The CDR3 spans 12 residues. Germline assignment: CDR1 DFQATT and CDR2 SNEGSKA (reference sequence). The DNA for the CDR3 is TGCAGTGCTAGAGAAGGGGACAGGGCGGTTCACTTC. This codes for CSAREGDRAVHF.

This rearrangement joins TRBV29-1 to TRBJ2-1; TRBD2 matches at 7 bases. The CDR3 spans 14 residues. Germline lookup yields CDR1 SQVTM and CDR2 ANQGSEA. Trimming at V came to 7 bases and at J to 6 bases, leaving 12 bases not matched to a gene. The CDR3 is CSGYGGGKFNEQFF. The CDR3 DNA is TGCAGCGGATATGGGGGGGGGAAGTTCAATGAGCAGTTCTTC.

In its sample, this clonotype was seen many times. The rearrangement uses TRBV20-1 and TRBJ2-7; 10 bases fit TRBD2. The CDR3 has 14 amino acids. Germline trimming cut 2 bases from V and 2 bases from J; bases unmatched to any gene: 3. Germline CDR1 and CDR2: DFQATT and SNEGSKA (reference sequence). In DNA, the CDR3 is TGCAGTGCTAGAACCACTAGCGGGACCTACGAGCAGTACTTC. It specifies CSARTTSGTYEQYF.

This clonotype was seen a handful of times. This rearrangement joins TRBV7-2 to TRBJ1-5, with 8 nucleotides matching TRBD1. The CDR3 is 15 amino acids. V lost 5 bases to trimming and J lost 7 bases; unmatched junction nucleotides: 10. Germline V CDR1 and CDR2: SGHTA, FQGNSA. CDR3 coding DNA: TGTGCCAGCAGCCCACCCGGACAGGGCTTCCAGCCCCAGCATTTT. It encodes CASSPPGQGFQPQHF.

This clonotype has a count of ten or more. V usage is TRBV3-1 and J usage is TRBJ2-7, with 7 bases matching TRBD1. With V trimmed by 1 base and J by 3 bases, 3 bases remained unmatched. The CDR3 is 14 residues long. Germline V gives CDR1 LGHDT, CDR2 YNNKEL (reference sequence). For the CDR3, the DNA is TGTGCCAGCAGCCAAGGGGGACAGCGCTACGAGCAGTACTTC. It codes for CASSQGGQRYEQYF.

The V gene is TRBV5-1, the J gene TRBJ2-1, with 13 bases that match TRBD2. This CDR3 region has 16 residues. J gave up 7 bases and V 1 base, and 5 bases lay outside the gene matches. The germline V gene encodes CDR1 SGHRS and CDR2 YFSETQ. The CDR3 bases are TGCGCCAGCAGCTTGACACTAGCGGGAGGGTCGAATGAGCAGTTCTTC. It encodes CASSLTLAGGSNEQFF.

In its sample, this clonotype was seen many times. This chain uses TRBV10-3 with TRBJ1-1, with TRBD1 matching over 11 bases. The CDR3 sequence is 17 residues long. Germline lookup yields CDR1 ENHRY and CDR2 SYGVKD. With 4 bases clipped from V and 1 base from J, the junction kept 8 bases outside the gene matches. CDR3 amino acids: CAISGDRGGSANTEAFF. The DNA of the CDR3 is TGTGCCATCAGTGGGGACAGGGGGGGTTCCGCGAACACTGAAGCTTTCTTT.

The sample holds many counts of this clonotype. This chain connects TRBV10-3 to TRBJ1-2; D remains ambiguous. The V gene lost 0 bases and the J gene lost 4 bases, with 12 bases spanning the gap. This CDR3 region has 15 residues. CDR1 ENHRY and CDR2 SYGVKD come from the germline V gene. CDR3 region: CAISESSGHGYGYTF. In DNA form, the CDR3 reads TGTGCCATCAGTGAGTCTTCCGGGCACGGCTATGGCTACACCTTC.

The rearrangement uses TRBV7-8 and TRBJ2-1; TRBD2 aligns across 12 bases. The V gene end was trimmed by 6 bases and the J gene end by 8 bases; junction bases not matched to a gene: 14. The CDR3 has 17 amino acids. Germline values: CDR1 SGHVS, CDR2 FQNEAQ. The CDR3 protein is CASSPAPTSGGYDEQFF. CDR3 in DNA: TGTGCCAGCAGTCCTGCTCCTACTAGCGGGGGGTACGATGAGCAGTTCTTC.

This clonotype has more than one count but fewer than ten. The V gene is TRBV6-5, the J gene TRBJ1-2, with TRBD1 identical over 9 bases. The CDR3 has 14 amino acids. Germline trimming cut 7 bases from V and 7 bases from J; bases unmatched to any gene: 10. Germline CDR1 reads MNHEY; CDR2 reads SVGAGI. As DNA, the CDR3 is TGTGCCAGCACCCCAGGACAGGGGTACGGTGGCTACACCTTC. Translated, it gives CASTPGQGYGGYTF.

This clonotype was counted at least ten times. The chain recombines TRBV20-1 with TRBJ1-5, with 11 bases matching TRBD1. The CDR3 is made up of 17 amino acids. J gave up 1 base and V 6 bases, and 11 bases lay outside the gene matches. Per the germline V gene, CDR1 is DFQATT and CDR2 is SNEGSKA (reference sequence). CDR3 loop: CSAPSGTGGRSNQPQHF. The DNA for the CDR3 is TGCAGTGCACCGTCCGGGACAGGGGGTCGAAGCAATCAGCCCCAGCATTTT.

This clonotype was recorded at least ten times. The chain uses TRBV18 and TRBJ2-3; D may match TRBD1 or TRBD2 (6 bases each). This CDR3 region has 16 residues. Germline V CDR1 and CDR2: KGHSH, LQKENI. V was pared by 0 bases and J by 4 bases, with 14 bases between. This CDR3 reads CASSPPKQGGPDTQYF. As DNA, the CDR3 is TGTGCCAGCTCACCACCGAAACAGGGAGGCCCAGATACGCAGTATTTT.

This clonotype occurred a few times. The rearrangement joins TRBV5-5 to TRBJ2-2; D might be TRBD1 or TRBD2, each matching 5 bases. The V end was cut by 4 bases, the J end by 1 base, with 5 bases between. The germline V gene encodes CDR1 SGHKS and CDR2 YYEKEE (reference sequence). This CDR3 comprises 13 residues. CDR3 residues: CASSGGNTGELFF. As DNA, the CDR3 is TGTGCCAGCAGCGGGGGGAACACCGGGGAGCTGTTTTTT.

CDR3 sequence: CASSQDIGQRRRAYEQYF. As DNA, the CDR3 is TGTGCCAGCAGCCAAGATATAGGACAGAGGAGGAGGGCCTACGAGCAGTACTTC. The chain carries TRBV14 and TRBJ2-7; D tentatively fits TRBD1 or TRBD2 (6 bases each). The CDR3 is made up of 18 amino acids. Per germline, CDR1 SGHDN and CDR2 FVKESK. Trimming stripped 0 bases from V and 2 bases from J, with 20 bases between.